Listed here are 17 T cell receptor beta chains from one sample, sequenced in a study of T cells in Graves' hyperthyroidism and ophthalmopathy. From RNA transcripts, TCR beta CDR3 regions were amplified. A set of HTBI primers served as the primers for a first-round RT-PCR of the TCR CDR3. TCRdb independently ran MiXCR on the multiplex PCR reads; one entry per CDR3 protein. Altogether hundreds of thousands of distinct CDR3 sequences are present, less than 20% being singletons, with the ten largest covering around 26%. The sample taken for sequencing was blood. Receptor source: a woman between 18 and 30 years old with Graves' ophthalmopathy.

This chain connects TRBV4-1 to TRBJ2-3; 7 bases match TRBD1. The germline V gene has CDR1 MGHRA and CDR2 YSYEKL. The CDR3 totals 15 residues. V shed 5 bases, J shed 4 bases, and the junction held 9 bases outside the gene matches. The CDR3 loop reads CASSKKDRVPDTQYF. The CDR3 bases are TGCGCCAGCAGCAAAAAAGACAGGGTACCAGATACGCAGTATTTT.

This clonotype was picked up many times. V is TRBV27 and J is TRBJ2-7; 9 bases are a match to TRBD1. There are 15 residues in the CDR3. CDR1 is MNHEY, CDR2 SMNVEV, per germline (reference sequence). The V gene end was trimmed by 5 bases and the J gene end by 6 bases; junction bases not matched to a gene: 11. The CDR3, as DNA: TGTGCCAGCAGTCAGCCGGGACAGGGTCTTGTCGAGCAGTACTTC. It specifies CASSQPGQGLVEQYF.

The chain couples TRBV28 to TRBJ2-7; D may correspond to TRBD1 or TRBD2 (7 bases each). V lost 2 bases and J 4 bases, leaving 18 bases between the germline ends. Germline V gene data show CDR1 as MDHEN and CDR2 as SYDVKM. CDR3 length: 16 residues. CDR3 amino acids: CASSLGQGGTQYEQYF. In nucleotides, the CDR3 is TGTGCCAGCAGTTTAGGGCAGGGGGGGACCCAGTACGAGCAGTACTTC. Filled out from reference TRBV28 and TRBJ2-7, the complete variable domain reads DVKVTQSSRYLVKRTGEKVFLECVQDMDHENMFWYRQDPGLGLRLIYFSYDVKMKEKGDIPEGYSVSREKKERFSLILESASTNQTSMYLCASSLGQGGTQYEQYFGPGTRLTVT.

This clonotype was recorded at least ten times. This CDR3 is CASSPGLAGDYLLAKNIQYF. The CDR3 DNA follows: TGTGCCAGCAGTCCGGGACTAGCGGGGGACTACCTCCTAGCCAAAAACATTCAGTACTTC. The V call is TRBV28, the J call TRBJ2-4; 14 nucleotides agree with TRBD2. This CDR3 spans 20 amino acids. The V gene's germline CDR1 is MDHEN and CDR2 SYDVKM. Trimming took 5 bases from V and 0 from J; bases not matched to a gene: 12.

This clonotype has ten or more counts. V and J are TRBV28 and TRBJ1-5; 8 bases agree with TRBD1. This CDR3 is built from 14 residues. Germline CDR1 and CDR2: MDHEN and SYDVKM. Losses at the gene ends were 6 bases for V and 7 bases for J; bases not matched to a gene: 8. CDR3 nucleotide sequence: TGTGCCAGCAGACAAGACAGGGGCGGCCAGCCCCAGCATTTT. Its translation is CASRQDRGGQPQHF.

This clonotype was seen many times. This chain joins TRBV20-1 and TRBJ2-5, with 7 nucleotides matching TRBD2. Germline values: CDR1 DFQATT, CDR2 SNEGSKA (reference sequence). CDR3 length equals 14 residues. The V segment lost 6 bases and the J segment 1 base; nucleotides outside the gene matches: 8. The CDR3 region has the DNA TGCAGTGCACCAATCCCTAGCGGCCAAGAGACCCAGTACTTC. As protein: CSAPIPSGQETQYF.

This clonotype was observed at least ten times. This chain uses TRBV7-6 with TRBJ2-5, with TRBD2 identical over 11 bases. The CDR3 has 16 amino acids. V lost 5 bases and J lost 2; bases outside the gene matches: 7. From germline, CDR1 is SGHVS and CDR2 FNYEAQ. CDR3 in DNA: TGTGCCAGCAGCACAGGGACTAGCGGATGGCAAGAGACCCAGTACTTC. Translating gives CASSTGTSGWQETQYF.

This clonotype came up many times. The chain combines TRBV6-1 with TRBJ1-1; unclear D gene. The length of the CDR3 is 13 residues. Germline lookup yields CDR1 MNHNS and CDR2 SASEGT. Trimming shortened V by 5 bases and J by 2 bases, and 9 bases separated the two germline ends. The CDR3 bases are TGTGCCAGCAGTTCCACAACCAACACTGAAGCTTTCTTT. Its protein is CASSSTTNTEAFF.

This clonotype appeared many times. The chain joins TRBV28 to TRBJ1-6; 8 bases are a match to TRBD1. V trimming: 5 bases; J trimming: 3 bases; junction bases outside the gene matches: 12. The CDR3 runs 18 residues. Germline V gene sequence: CDR1 MDHEN, CDR2 SYDVKM. This CDR3 is CASSDPGTGALYNSPLHF. CDR3 nucleotide sequence: TGTGCCAGCAGTGACCCCGGGACAGGAGCGCTCTATAATTCACCCCTCCACTTT.

In regard to this clonotype: An end of the junction differs from the germline gene, which may be a read error. The chain employs TRBV28 and TRBJ2-1, with a tentative D call TRBD1 (6 bases). The CDR3 is 17 amino acids. The germline V gene encodes CDR1 MDHEN and CDR2 SYDVKM. CDR3 DNA sequence: TGCGCCAGCGGTGAGCGACAGGTACTTAGTGTGGCGGATGAGCAGTTCTTC. Its translation is CASGERQVLSVADEQFF.

This clonotype was observed at least ten times. J is TRBJ2-5 and V is TRBV3-1; D ambiguous. This CDR3 is built from 14 residues. The germline gives CDR1 LGHDT, CDR2 YNNKEL (reference sequence). Trimming cost V 4 bases and J 4 bases, with 13 bases left between them. The CDR3 DNA sequence: TGTGCCAGCAGCCGAGCTGGGTTTCGAGAGACCCAGTACTTC. Translating gives CASSRAGFRETQYF.

The table lists this clonotype with many counts. The chain has TRBV12-3 or TRBV12-4 and TRBJ2-1; D unclear. V gave up 7 bases and J gave up 4 bases, with 5 bases separating them. The CDR3 length is 11 residues. The CDR3 region has the DNA TGTGCCAGCACTTATTACAATGAGCAGTTCTTC. Translated, it gives CASTYYNEQFF.

This chain links TRBV2 with TRBJ1-3; no reliable D call. Looked up from germline, CDR1 is SNHLY and CDR2 is FYNNEI. V lost 4 bases and J 4 bases, leaving 17 bases between the germline ends. CDR3 length: 16 amino acids. The CDR3 here is CASSVEIPATGNTIYF. In DNA, the CDR3 is TGTGCCAGCAGTGTGGAGATCCCTGCCACCGGAAACACCATATATTTT. The entire variable domain, with the rest obtained from reference TRBV2 and TRBJ1-3, is as follows: EPEVTQTPSHQVTQMGQEVILRCVPISNHLYFYWYRQILGQKVEFLVSFYNNEISEKSEIFDDQFSVERPDGSNFTLKIRSTKLEDSAMYFCASSVEIPATGNTIYFGEGSWLTVV.

This chain links TRBV20-1 with TRBJ2-7, with no clear D. V lost 6 bases and J 0 bases, leaving 15 bases between the germline ends. Germline V gene sequence: CDR1 DFQATT, CDR2 SNEGSKA (reference sequence). This CDR3 spans 14 amino acids. CDR3 protein: CSASRGDNSYEQYF. The CDR3 nucleotides read TGCAGTGCCTCTCGCGGCGACAACTCCTACGAGCAGTACTTC.

Turning to this clonotype: This may be a read error, as it is one base from a much larger clone. The V call is TRBV24-1, the J call TRBJ2-2; D possibly uses TRBD1 or TRBD2 (5 bases each). The CDR3 has 17 residues. Germline CDR1 and CDR2: KGHDR and SFDVKD. The V and J ends lost 0 bases and 1 base respectively, with 11 bases between them. CDR3 sequence (DNA): TGTGCCACCAGTGATTTGGACCGGGACGGGAACACCGGGGAGCTGTTTTTT. Its protein is CATSDLDRDGNTGELFF.

This clonotype was recorded at least ten times. The chain combines TRBV19 with TRBJ2-7, with D perhaps given as TRBD1 or TRBD2 (5 bases each). V lost 7 bases and J lost 6, with 10 bases in between. The CDR3 runs to 11 residues. Per germline, CDR1 LNHDA and CDR2 SQIVND (reference sequence). The CDR3, as DNA: TGTGCCAGTAAACCGGGACGCGAGCAGTACTTC. This encodes CASKPGREQYF.

This clonotype was observed many times. CDR3 nucleotide sequence: TGCAGTGCTTGGACAGATGCTGAAGCTTTCTTT. Its translation: CSAWTDAEAFF. The V call is TRBV20-1, the J call TRBJ1-1; a weak D match, TRBD1 (6 bases). Germline values: CDR1 DFQATT, CDR2 SNEGSKA (reference sequence). Trimming removed 5 bases from V and 6 bases from J, with 10 bases in between. This CDR3 contains 11 residues.